The sample holds a few counts of the clone carrying this TCR beta chain. The data derive from a study of Ad26.COV2.S vaccination and SARS-CoV-2 variants. Some clones are missing from TCRdb's copy, which holds only in-frame ones; the method was immunoSEQ multiplex PCR. The table records a few hundred thousand clones, around four fifths of them present only once. From germline, CDR1 is SGHRS and CDR2 YFSETQ. Between the trimmed V and J ends, which lost 7 bases and 0 bases, there was a span of 11 bases. The CDR3 covers 14 residues. Described treatment: roughly 20 received Ad26.COV2.S at low or high dose, single or two shots; 5 received placebo; per-sample allocation not given. It was on day 63 after the first vaccine or placebo injection that samples were taken.

The receptor comes from a person between 18 and 60 years old who received the Ad26.COV2.S COVID-19 vaccine or a placebo. V usage is TRBV5-1 and J usage is TRBJ2-1; D possibly corresponds to TRBD2 (5 bases). The sequences come from peripheral blood, collected in a trial of Ad26.COV2.S vaccine versus placebo. Here the CDR3 reads CASWERSSYNEQFF. CDR3 coding DNA: TGCGCCAGCTGGGAGAGGAGCTCCTACAATGAGCAGTTCTTC.